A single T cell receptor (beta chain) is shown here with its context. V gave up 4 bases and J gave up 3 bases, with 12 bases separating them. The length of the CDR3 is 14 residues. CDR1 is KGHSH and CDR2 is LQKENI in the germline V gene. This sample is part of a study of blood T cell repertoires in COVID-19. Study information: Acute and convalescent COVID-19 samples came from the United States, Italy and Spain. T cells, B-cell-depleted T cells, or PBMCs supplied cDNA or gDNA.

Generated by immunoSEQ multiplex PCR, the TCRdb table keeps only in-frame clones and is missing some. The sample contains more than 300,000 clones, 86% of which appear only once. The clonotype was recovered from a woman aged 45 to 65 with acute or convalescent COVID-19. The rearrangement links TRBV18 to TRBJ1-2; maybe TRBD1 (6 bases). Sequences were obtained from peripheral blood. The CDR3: CASSQNRVDYGYTF. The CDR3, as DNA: TGTGCCAGCTCACAAAACAGGGTTGACTATGGCTACACCTTC.